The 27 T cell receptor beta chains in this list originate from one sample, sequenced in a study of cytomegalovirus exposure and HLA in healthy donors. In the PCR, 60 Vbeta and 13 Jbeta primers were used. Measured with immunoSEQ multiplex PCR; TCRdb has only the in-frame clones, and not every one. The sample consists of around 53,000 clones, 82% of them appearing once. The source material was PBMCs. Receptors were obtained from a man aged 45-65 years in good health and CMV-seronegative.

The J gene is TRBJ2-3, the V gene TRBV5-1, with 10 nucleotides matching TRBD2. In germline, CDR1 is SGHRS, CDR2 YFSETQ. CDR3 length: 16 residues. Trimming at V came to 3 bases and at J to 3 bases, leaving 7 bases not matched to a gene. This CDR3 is CASSSLAGGGTDTQYF. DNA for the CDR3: TGCGCCAGCAGCTCCTTAGCGGGGGGTGGTACAGATACGCAGTATTTT. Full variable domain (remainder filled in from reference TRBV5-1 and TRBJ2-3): KAGVTQTPRYLIKTRGQQVTLSCSPISGHRSVSWYQQTPGQGLQFLFEYFSETQRNKGNFPGRFSGRQFSNSRSEMNVSTLELGDSALYLCASSSLAGGGTDTQYFGPGTRLTVL.

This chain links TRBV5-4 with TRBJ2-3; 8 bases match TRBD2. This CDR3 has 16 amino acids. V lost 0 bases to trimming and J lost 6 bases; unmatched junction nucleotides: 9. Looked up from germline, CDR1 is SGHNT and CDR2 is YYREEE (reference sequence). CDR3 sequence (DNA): TGTGCCAGCAGCTTGGCCGCGGGGGGCCAAAGCGATACGCAGTATTTT. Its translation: CASSLAAGGQSDTQYF.

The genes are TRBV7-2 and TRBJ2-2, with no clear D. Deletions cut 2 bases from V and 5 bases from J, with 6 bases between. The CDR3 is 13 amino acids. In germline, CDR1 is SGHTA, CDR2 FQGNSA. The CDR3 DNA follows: TGTGCCAGCAGCTTATTTAGAACCGGGGAGCTGTTTTTT. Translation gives CASSLFRTGELFF.

The CDR3: CASSLGPGGSNQPQHF. As DNA, the CDR3 is TGTGCCAGCAGCTTAGGTCCGGGGGGAAGCAATCAGCCCCAGCATTTT. The genes are TRBV7-2 and TRBJ1-5; D perhaps matches TRBD1 (5 bases). Germline loops: CDR1 SGHTA, CDR2 FQGNSA. V was pared by 1 base and J by 1 base, with 11 bases between. This CDR3 is built from 16 residues.

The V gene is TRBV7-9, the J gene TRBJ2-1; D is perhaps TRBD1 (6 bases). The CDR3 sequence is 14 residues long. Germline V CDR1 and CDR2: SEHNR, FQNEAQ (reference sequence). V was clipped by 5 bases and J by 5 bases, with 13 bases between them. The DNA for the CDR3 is TGTGCCAGCAGCCGCGACAGGACTGACAATGAGCAGTTCTTC. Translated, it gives CASSRDRTDNEQFF. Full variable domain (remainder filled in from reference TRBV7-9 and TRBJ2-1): DTGVSQNPRHKITKRGQNVTFRCDPISEHNRLYWYRQTLGQGPEFLTYFQNEAQLEKSRLLSDRFSAERPKGSFSTLEIQRTEQGDSAMYLCASSRDRTDNEQFFGPGTRLTVL.

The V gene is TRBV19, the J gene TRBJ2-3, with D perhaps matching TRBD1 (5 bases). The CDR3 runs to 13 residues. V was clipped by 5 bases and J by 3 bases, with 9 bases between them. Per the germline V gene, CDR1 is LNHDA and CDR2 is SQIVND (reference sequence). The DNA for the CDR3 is TGTGCCAGTAGTGTCCAGGGTACAGATACGCAGTATTTT. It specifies CASSVQGTDTQYF.

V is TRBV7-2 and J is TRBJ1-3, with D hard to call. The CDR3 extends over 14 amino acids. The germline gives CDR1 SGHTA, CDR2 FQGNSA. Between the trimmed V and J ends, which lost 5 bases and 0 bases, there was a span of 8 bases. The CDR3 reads CASSGLHSGNTIYF. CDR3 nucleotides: TGTGCCAGCAGCGGACTGCACTCTGGAAACACCATATATTTT.

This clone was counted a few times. The CDR3 bases are TGTGCCAGCAGCCCAGGCGAGAGGACAGGGAAGGTGTTTTTT. This encodes CASSPGERTGKVFF. The rearrangement uses TRBV9 and TRBJ1-4, with 8 bases lining up with TRBD1. The CDR3 length is 14 residues. CDR1 is SGDLS, CDR2 YYNGEE, per germline. J was trimmed by 15 bases and V by 4 bases; bases with no gene match: 14.

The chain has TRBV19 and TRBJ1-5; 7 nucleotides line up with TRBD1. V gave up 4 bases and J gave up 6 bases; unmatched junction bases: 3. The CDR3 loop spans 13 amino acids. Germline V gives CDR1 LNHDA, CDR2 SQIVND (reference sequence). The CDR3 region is CASSTTGVQPQHF. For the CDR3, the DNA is TGTGCCAGTAGTACCACAGGGGTTCAGCCCCAGCATTTT.

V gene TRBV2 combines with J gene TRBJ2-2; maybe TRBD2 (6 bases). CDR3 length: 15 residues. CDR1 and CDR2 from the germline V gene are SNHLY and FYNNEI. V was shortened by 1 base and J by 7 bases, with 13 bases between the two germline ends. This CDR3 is CASSEVGRGGGELFF. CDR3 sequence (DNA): TGTGCCAGCAGTGAAGTTGGAAGGGGAGGCGGGGAGCTGTTTTTT.

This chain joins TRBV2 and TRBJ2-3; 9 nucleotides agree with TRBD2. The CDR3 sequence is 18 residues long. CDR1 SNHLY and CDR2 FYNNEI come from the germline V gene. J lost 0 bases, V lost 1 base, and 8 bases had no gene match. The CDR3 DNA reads TGTGCCAGCAGTGAAGGTCTGCTAGCGGGGTCTAGCACAGATACGCAGTATTTT. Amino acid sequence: CASSEGLLAGSSTDTQYF.

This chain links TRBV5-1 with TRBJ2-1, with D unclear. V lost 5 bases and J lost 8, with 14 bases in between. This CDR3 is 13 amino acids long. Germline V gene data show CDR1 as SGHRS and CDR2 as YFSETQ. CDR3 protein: CASRKEQIDEQFF. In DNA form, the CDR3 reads TGCGCCAGCAGGAAAGAACAGATAGATGAGCAGTTCTTC. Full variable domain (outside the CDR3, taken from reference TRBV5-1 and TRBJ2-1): KAGVTQTPRYLIKTRGQQVTLSCSPISGHRSVSWYQQTPGQGLQFLFEYFSETQRNKGNFPGRFSGRQFSNSRSEMNVSTLELGDSALYLCASRKEQIDEQFFGPGTRLTVL.

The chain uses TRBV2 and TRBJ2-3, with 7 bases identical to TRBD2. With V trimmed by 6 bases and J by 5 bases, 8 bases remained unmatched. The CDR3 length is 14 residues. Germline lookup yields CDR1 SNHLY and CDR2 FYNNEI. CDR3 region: CASRGGVLRDTQYF. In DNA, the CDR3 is TGTGCCAGCAGGGGGGGGGTATTGAGAGATACGCAGTATTTT. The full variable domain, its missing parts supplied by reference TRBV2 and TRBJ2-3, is EPEVTQTPSHQVTQMGQEVILRCVPISNHLYFYWYRQILGQKVEFLVSFYNNEISEKSEIFDDQFSVERPDGSNFTLKIRSTKLEDSAMYFCASRGGVLRDTQYFGPGTRLTVL.

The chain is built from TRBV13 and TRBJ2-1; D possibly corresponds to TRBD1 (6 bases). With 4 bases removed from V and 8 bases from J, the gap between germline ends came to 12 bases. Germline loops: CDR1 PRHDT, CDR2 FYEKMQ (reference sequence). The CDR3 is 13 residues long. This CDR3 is CASSSWGRYEQFF. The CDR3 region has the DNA TGTGCCAGCAGCTCGTGGGGGCGGTATGAGCAGTTCTTC.

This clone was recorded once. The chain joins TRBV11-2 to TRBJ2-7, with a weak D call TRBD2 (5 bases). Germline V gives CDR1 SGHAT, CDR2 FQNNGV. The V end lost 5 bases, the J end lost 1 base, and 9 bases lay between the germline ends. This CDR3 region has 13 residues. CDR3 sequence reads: CASSRGRSYEQYF. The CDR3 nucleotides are TGTGCCAGCAGCCGAGGGCGATCCTACGAGCAGTACTTC. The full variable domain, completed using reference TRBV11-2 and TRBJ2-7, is EAGVAQSPRYKIIEKRQSVAFWCNPISGHATLYWYQQILGQGPKLLIQFQNNGVVDDSQLPKDRFSAERLKGVDSTLKIQPAKLEDSAVYLCASSRGRSYEQYFGPGTRLTVT.

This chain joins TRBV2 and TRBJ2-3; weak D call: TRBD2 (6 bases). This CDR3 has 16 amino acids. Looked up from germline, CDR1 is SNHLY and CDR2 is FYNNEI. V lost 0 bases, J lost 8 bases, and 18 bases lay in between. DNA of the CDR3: TGTGCCAGCAGTGAAGCGGCAGGGACTCTAACCGGTACGCAGTATTTT. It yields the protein CASSEAAGTLTGTQYF.

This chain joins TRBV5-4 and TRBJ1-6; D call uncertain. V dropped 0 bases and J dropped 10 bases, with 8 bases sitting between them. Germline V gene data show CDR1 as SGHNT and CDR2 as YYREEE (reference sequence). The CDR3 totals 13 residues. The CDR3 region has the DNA TGTGCCAGCAGCTTGGTAGTCGGGTCACCCCTCCACTTT. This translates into CASSLVVGSPLHF.

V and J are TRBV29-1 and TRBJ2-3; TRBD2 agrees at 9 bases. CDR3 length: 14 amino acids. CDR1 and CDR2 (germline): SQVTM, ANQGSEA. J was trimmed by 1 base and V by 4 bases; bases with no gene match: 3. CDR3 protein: CSVVAGGRTDTQYF. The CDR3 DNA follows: TGCAGCGTTGTGGCGGGGGGGCGCACAGATACGCAGTATTTT.

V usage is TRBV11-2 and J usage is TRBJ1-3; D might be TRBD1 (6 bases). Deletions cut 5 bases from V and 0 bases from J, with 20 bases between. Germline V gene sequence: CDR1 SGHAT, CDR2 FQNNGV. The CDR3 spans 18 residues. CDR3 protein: CASSGTRGGGHSGNTIYF. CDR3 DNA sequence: TGTGCCAGCAGCGGAACGAGGGGCGGGGGGCACTCTGGAAACACCATATATTTT.

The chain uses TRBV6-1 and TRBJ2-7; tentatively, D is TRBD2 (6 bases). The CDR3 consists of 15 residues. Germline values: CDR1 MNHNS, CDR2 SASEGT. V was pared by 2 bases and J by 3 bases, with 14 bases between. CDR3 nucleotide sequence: TGTGCCAGCAGTGAACCTAGCGAGACCCACTACGAGCAGTACTTC. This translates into CASSEPSETHYEQYF.

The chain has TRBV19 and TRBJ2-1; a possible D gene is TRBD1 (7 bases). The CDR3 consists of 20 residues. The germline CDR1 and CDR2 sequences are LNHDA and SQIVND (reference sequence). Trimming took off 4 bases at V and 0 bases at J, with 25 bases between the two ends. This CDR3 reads CASSRRGDRAPLSSYNEQFF. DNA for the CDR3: TGTGCCAGTAGTAGGAGGGGTGACAGGGCGCCCTTGAGCTCCTACAATGAGCAGTTCTTC. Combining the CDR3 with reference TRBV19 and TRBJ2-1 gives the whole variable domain DGGITQSPKYLFRKEGQNVTLSCEQNLNHDAMYWYRQDPGQGLRLIYYSQIVNDFQKGDIAEGYSVSREKKESFPLTVTSAQKNPTAFYLCASSRRGDRAPLSSYNEQFFGPGTRLTVL.

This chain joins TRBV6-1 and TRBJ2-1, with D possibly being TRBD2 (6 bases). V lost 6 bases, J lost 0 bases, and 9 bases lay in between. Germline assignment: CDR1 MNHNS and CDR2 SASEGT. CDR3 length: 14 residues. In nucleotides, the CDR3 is TGTGCCAGCAGAACTAGCCCCTCCTACAATGAGCAGTTCTTC. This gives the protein CASRTSPSYNEQFF.

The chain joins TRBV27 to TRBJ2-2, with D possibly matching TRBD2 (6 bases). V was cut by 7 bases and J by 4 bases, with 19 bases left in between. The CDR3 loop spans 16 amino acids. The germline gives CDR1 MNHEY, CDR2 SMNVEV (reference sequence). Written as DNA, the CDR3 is TGTGCCAGCATAGGGAACCGGGACTTTTTCACCGGGGAGCTGTTTTTT. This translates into CASIGNRDFFTGELFF.

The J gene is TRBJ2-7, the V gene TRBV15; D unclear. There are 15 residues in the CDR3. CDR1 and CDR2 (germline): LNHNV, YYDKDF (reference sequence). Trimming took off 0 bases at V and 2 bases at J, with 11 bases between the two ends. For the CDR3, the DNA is TGTGCCACCAGCAGAGATCGAACCCCAGCCTACGAGCAGTACTTC. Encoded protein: CATSRDRTPAYEQYF.

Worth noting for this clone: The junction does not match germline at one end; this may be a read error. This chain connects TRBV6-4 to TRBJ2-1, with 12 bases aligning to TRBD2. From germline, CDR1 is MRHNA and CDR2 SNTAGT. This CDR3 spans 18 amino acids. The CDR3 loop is CTSSDLAASGGAINEQFF. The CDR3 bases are TGTACCAGCAGTGACTTGGCGGCTAGCGGGGGGGCAATAAATGAGCAGTTCTTC.

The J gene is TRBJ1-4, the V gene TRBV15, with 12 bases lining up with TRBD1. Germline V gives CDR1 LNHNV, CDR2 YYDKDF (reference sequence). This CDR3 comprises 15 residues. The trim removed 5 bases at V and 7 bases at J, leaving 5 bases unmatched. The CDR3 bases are TGTGCCACCAGCGGCGGGGACAGGGGGCTTGAAAAACTGTTTTTT. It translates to CATSGGDRGLEKLFF.

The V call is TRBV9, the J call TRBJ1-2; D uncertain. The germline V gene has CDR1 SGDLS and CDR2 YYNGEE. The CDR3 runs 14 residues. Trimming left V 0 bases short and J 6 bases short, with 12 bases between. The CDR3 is CASSVVAGGDGYTF. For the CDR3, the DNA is TGTGCCAGCAGCGTAGTTGCCGGCGGCGATGGCTACACCTTC.